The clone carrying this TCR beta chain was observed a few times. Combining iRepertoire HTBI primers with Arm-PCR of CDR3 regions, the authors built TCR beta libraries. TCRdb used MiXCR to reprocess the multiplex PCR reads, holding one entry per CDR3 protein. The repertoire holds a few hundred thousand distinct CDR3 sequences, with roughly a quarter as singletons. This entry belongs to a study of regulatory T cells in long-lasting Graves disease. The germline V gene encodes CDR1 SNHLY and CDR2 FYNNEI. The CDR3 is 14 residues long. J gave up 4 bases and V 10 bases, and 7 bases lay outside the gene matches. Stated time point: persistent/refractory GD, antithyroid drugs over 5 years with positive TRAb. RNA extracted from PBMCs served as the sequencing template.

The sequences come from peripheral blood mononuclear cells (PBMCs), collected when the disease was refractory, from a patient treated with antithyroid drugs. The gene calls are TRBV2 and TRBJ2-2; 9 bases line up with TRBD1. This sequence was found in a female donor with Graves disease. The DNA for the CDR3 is TGTGCCACCGAACAGGGGGCGCGCACCGGGGAGCTGTTTTTT. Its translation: CATEQGARTGELFF.